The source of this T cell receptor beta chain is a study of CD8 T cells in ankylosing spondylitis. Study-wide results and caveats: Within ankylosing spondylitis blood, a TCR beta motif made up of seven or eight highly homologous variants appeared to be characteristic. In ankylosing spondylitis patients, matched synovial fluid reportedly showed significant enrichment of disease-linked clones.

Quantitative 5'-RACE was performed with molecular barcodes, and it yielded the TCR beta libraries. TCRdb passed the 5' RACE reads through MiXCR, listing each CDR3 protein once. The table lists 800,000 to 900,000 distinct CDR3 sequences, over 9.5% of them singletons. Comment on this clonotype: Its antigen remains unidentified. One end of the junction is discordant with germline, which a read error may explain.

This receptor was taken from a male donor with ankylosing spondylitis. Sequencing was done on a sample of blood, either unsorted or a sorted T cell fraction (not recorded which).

The CDR3 coding sequence is TGTGCTAGCAGCGGACGGGACAGGGTCGGGGAGACCCAGTACTTC. Protein: CASSGRDRVGETQYF. The rearrangement uses TRBV7-6 and TRBJ2-5; 9 nucleotides line up with TRBD1. Germline loops: CDR1 SGHVS, CDR2 FNYEAQ. This CDR3 is built from 15 residues.